What follows are 25 T cell receptor beta chains derived from one specimen sequenced in a study of blood T cells in healthy people across ages. A second 7 to 11 cycle PCR used barcoded and J-beta primers. Each CDR3 protein is one row after TCRdb ran MiXCR on the 5' RACE reads. The data hold 1.8 million or so distinct CDR3 sequences, with about two fifths observed a single time. Specimen: blood. These receptor sequences come from a human donor in good health.

This clonotype was observed many times. The J gene is TRBJ2-2, the V gene TRBV18; D call uncertain. V was shortened by 6 bases and J by 0 bases, with 8 bases between the two germline ends. The germline CDR1 and CDR2 sequences are KGHSH and LQKENI. This CDR3 comprises 14 residues. CDR3 nucleotides: TGTGCCAGCTCCCCTGGCACGAACACCGGGGAGCTGTTTTTT. It is translated as CASSPGTNTGELFF.

This chain links TRBV5-1 with TRBJ2-5; D is perhaps TRBD1 or TRBD2 (6 bases each). This CDR3 has 17 amino acids. V dropped 0 bases and J dropped 5 bases, with 20 bases sitting between them. Germline V gives CDR1 SGHRS, CDR2 YFSETQ. DNA for the CDR3: TGCGCCAGCAGCTTGGCCGTTGGCGGGACATGGGGGGAGACCCAGTACTTC. Encoded protein: CASSLAVGGTWGETQYF.

The gene calls are TRBV7-9 and TRBJ2-5; D is unresolved. The CDR3 covers 13 residues. The V gene lost 7 bases and the J gene lost 1 base, with 10 bases spanning the gap. Germline-derived CDR1 and CDR2 are SEHNR and FQNEAQ (reference sequence). The CDR3 protein is CASTQSAQETQYF. CDR3 bases: TGTGCCAGCACCCAAAGCGCCCAAGAGACCCAGTACTTC.

This clonotype occurred a few times. The rearrangement joins TRBV5-5 to TRBJ2-1; 11 nucleotides match TRBD2. V shed 5 bases, J shed 8 bases, and the junction held 9 bases outside the gene matches. Germline assignment: CDR1 SGHKS and CDR2 YYEKEE (reference sequence). The CDR3 is 15 residues long. This CDR3 is CASSMYSGGAYEQFF. CDR3 sequence (DNA): TGTGCCAGCAGTATGTATAGCGGGGGGGCTTATGAGCAGTTCTTC.

A remark on this clonotype: At one boundary the junction diverges from the germline segment, which might be a read error. V is TRBV7-3 and J is TRBJ1-3; D possibly corresponds to TRBD1 (5 bases). This CDR3 is 15 amino acids long. Germline V gene data show CDR1 as SGHTA and CDR2 as FQGTGA. The CDR3 here is CASSIGPGAGTTIYF. In DNA, the CDR3 is TGTGCCAGCAGTATCGGACCCGGGGCCGGAACCACCATATATTTT.

The CDR3 loop is CASRSNPTGDTEAFF. The DNA of the CDR3 is TGTGCCAGCAGATCGAACCCTACGGGGGACACTGAAGCTTTCTTT. V is TRBV11-2 and J is TRBJ1-1; TRBD1 is a possible D gene (5 bases). The CDR3 consists of 15 residues. The V end was cut by 6 bases, the J end by 3 bases, with 17 bases between. Germline V CDR1 and CDR2: SGHAT, FQNNGV.

The chain combines TRBV5-1 with TRBJ2-7; a weak D match, TRBD1 (5 bases). In germline, CDR1 is SGHRS, CDR2 YFSETQ. The length of the CDR3 is 14 residues. Trimming left V 0 bases short and J 3 bases short, with 10 bases between. This CDR3 reads CASSLDRKIYEQYF. For the CDR3, the DNA is TGCGCCAGCAGCTTGGACAGGAAAATCTACGAGCAGTACTTC.

The J gene is TRBJ2-7, the V gene TRBV7-2, with D uncertain. CDR1 is SGHTA and CDR2 is FQGNSA in the germline V gene. This CDR3 contains 14 residues. Trimming took off 5 bases at V and 0 bases at J, with 11 bases between the two ends. The CDR3 DNA is TGTGCCAGCAGCCGTAACGCGGTCTCCTACGAGCAGTACTTC. It yields the protein CASSRNAVSYEQYF.

In this sample, this clonotype turned up a few times. This rearrangement joins TRBV20-1 to TRBJ2-7, with 8 nucleotides matching TRBD2. There are 15 residues in the CDR3. The germline V gene has CDR1 DFQATT and CDR2 SNEGSKA (reference sequence). Trimming removed 3 bases from V and 0 bases from J; junction bases left unmatched: 7. This CDR3 reads CSARISGRLSYEQYF. The CDR3 nucleotides read TGCAGTGCTAGGATAAGCGGGAGACTCTCCTACGAGCAGTACTTC.

DNA for the CDR3: TGCAGTGCTCATACCGGGACAGGGGGCAGAGAGACCCAGTACTTC. This codes for CSAHTGTGGRETQYF. The chain carries TRBV20-1 and TRBJ2-5, with 12 nucleotides matching TRBD1. The CDR3 runs to 15 residues. Looked up from germline, CDR1 is DFQATT and CDR2 is SNEGSKA (reference sequence). Trimming at V came to 5 bases and at J to 4 bases, leaving 8 bases not matched to a gene.

The DNA of the CDR3 is TGTGCCAGCAGCCAACTTCAGGGGGCGGACGAAAAACTGTTTTTT. Encoded protein: CASSQLQGADEKLFF. The rearrangement links TRBV4-2 to TRBJ1-4, with TRBD1 matching over 8 bases. The CDR3 consists of 15 residues. The germline CDR1 and CDR2 sequences are LGHNA and YNFKEQ. J was trimmed by 8 bases and V by 2 bases; bases with no gene match: 7.

In its sample, this clonotype was seen once. The rearrangement joins TRBV4-3 to TRBJ2-2, with a tentative D call TRBD1 (6 bases). Per germline, CDR1 LGHNA and CDR2 YSLEER. CDR3 length: 15 residues. Trimming shortened V by 4 bases and J by 4 bases, and 13 bases separated the two germline ends. In DNA, the CDR3 is TGCGCCAGCAGCCCTACCGGGACACCCACCGGGGAGCTGTTTTTT. Amino acid sequence: CASSPTGTPTGELFF.

This clonotype has just a few counts. This chain joins TRBV20-1 and TRBJ1-2; D is unclear. Germline lookup yields CDR1 DFQATT and CDR2 SNEGSKA (reference sequence). Trimming stripped 5 bases from V and 4 bases from J, with 11 bases between. The CDR3 contains 12 residues. DNA of the CDR3: TGCAGTGCTCTCCAGGATCTCTATGGCTACACCTTC. Amino acids: CSALQDLYGYTF.

The V gene is TRBV2, the J gene TRBJ2-5; 7 nucleotides line up with TRBD1. Per the germline V gene, CDR1 is SNHLY and CDR2 is FYNNEI. The CDR3 runs to 16 residues. V dropped 6 bases and J dropped 0; count of bases not matched to a gene: 10. In DNA, the CDR3 is TGTGCCAGCAGAGAGTGGGGACAGACGTACCAAGAGACCCAGTACTTC. Amino acid sequence: CASREWGQTYQETQYF.

The genes are TRBV2 and TRBJ1-2; 7 bases map to TRBD1. The CDR3 runs to 15 residues. Germline CDR1 reads SNHLY; CDR2 reads FYNNEI. With V trimmed by 2 bases and J by 5 bases, 8 bases remained unmatched. The CDR3 nucleotides read TGTGCCAGCAGTGAACGACGGGACAGACAATATGGCTACACCTTC. Its protein is CASSERRDRQYGYTF.

CDR3 loop: CASSMDGTSGATQYF. DNA for the CDR3: TGTGCCAGCAGCATGGACGGGACTAGCGGAGCGACGCAGTATTTT. The chain uses TRBV9 and TRBJ2-3; 11 bases are shared with TRBD2. The CDR3 has 15 amino acids. With V trimmed by 4 bases and J by 9 bases, 10 bases remained unmatched. Germline V gene lookup returns CDR1 SGDLS and CDR2 YYNGEE.

This clonotype was picked up a small number of times. The genes are TRBV7-9 and TRBJ2-2; 9 nucleotides line up with TRBD1. V was pared by 9 bases and J by 5 bases, with 7 bases of the junction left unmatched. The CDR3 covers 14 residues. Per the germline V gene, CDR1 is SEHNR and CDR2 is FQNEAQ (reference sequence). CDR3 DNA: TGTGCCAGACCGGGACAGGGTGGAACCGGGGAGCTGTTTTTT. It yields the protein CARPGQGGTGELFF.

CDR3 sequence reads: CSALPAAYEQYF. The DNA for the CDR3 is TGCAGTGCCCTCCCGGCCGCCTACGAGCAGTACTTC. The chain links TRBV20-1 to TRBJ2-7; D is unclear. CDR1 DFQATT and CDR2 SNEGSKA come from the germline V gene (reference sequence). The length of the CDR3 is 12 residues. Between the trimmed V and J ends, which lost 6 bases and 2 bases, there was a span of 11 bases.

The chain recombines TRBV24-1 with TRBJ1-4; the D gene is possibly TRBD1 (5 bases). Germline lookup yields CDR1 KGHDR and CDR2 SFDVKD. The CDR3 has 13 residues. V gave up 5 bases and J gave up 13 bases, with 16 bases separating them. CDR3 coding DNA: TGTGCCACCAGTGCCCGGGGCAGGAGGGGACTGTTTTTT. The encoded protein is CATSARGRRGLFF.

The chain is built from TRBV29-1 and TRBJ1-2, with 7 bases aligning to TRBD1. Unmatched junction bases numbered 13, after V lost 7 bases and J lost 8 bases. The CDR3 covers 13 residues. The germline V gene encodes CDR1 SQVTM and CDR2 ANQGSEA. The CDR3 DNA reads as TGCAGCGCCAATCTCCCGACAGGGTACGGCTACACCTTC. Translated: CSANLPTGYGYTF.

The chain uses TRBV4-2 and TRBJ2-1, with D possibly TRBD2 on 6 matching bases. The germline V and J ends were trimmed by 1 base and 5 bases, with 12 bases remaining between them. Germline V gene data show CDR1 as LGHNA and CDR2 as YNFKEQ. The CDR3 is 15 amino acids. CDR3 loop: CASSQGGTYNNEQFF. In DNA form, the CDR3 reads TGTGCCAGCAGCCAAGGGGGGACTTACAACAATGAGCAGTTCTTC.

The chain has TRBV29-1 and TRBJ2-5, with 13 bases that match TRBD2. The CDR3 has 18 residues. The germline gives CDR1 SQVTM, CDR2 ANQGSEA. V trimming: 2 bases; J trimming: 3 bases; junction bases outside the gene matches: 12. The CDR3 bases are TGCAGCGTTGAAAATTCGGGGGGGACTAGCGGGGATGAAGAGACCCAGTACTTC. Its protein is CSVENSGGTSGDEETQYF.

This clonotype was seen repeatedly, ten times or more. This rearrangement joins TRBV29-1 to TRBJ2-1, with 11 bases lining up with TRBD2. The J segment lost 8 bases and the V segment lost 3 bases, leaving 0 bases of the junction unmatched. The CDR3 spans 12 residues. Germline values: CDR1 SQVTM, CDR2 ANQGSEA. The CDR3 region is CSVEGLADEQFF. The CDR3 bases are TGCAGCGTTGAGGGACTAGCGGATGAGCAGTTCTTC.

This chain uses TRBV29-1 with TRBJ2-5, with D maybe TRBD1 (5 bases). This CDR3 is built from 16 residues. Germline loops: CDR1 SQVTM, CDR2 ANQGSEA. V lost 3 bases and J 1 base, leaving 18 bases between the germline ends. The chain's CDR3 is CSVDPLRVRGQETQYF. CDR3 DNA: TGCAGCGTTGACCCCCTAAGGGTAAGGGGCCAAGAGACCCAGTACTTC.

The V gene is TRBV7-6, the J gene TRBJ2-7; 8 bases align to TRBD2. Germline lookup yields CDR1 SGHVS and CDR2 FNYEAQ. The V segment lost 5 bases and the J segment 3 bases; nucleotides outside the gene matches: 6. This CDR3 is 14 amino acids long. DNA of the CDR3: TGTGCCAGCAGCGGGAAGGCGGGGGGCTACGAGCAGTACTTC. As protein: CASSGKAGGYEQYF.